The present entry profiles one TCR beta chain with its context. Its matching antigen is unknown. Looked up from germline, CDR1 is SGHTA and CDR2 is FQGNSA. This CDR3 region has 15 residues. The V and J ends lost 3 bases and 5 bases, in that order; junction bases with no gene match: 5. The sample originates from a study of shared clonotypes between healthy human individuals. General study points: Sharing across four donors was seen in around 5% of naive CD4 clonotypes.

Some clones are missing from TCRdb's copy, which holds only in-frame ones; the method was immunoSEQ multiplex PCR. The profile shows millions of clones, just over 90% of them singletons. The chain recombines TRBV7-2 with TRBJ2-2; 8 bases map to TRBD2. The sequence was collected from a man between 18 and 35 years old in good health. Sequenced: naive CD4+ T cells sorted from blood. Subset meaning: CD45RA+ positively selected. For the CDR3, the DNA is TGTGCCAGCAGCTTTTTAAGCGGGAGTACCGGGGAGCTGTTTTTT. Translation gives CASSFLSGSTGELFF.